This TCR beta chain was retrieved from a study of cytomegalovirus exposure and HLA in healthy donors (dated by TCRdb to about 2017). Study-level background: An earlier analysis of some 600 of the donors reported 276 Gb of sequence data and approximately 120 million unique TCR beta sequences obtained from 150 million to 200 million T cells. An earlier analysis of 587 of the donors applied high-throughput TCR beta sequencing to assess whether each TCR beta V gene segment acted as functional or pseudogenic. Rather than drawing on any new phenotypic data, the later analysis identified candidate immune exposures from TCR beta sequences and the way those sequences occurred across donors. A later genetic analysis used genome-wide SNP genotypes for about 60% of the 666 donors, treating that subset as a discovery cohort. Roughly 5 DR-DQ haplotypes were handled as single units for association and clustering because linkage in the cohort was strong. HLA typing covered class I and class II loci at four-digit resolution. The study aimed to test whether cataloging public T cell receptors could reveal signatures of past pathogen exposure. To predict cytomegalovirus infection status, the study combined high-throughput TCR immunosequencing, statistical association of individual TCRs with disease status, and machine learning. The number of typed donors differed by locus: about 629-640 for A, B, C, DRB1 and DQB1; some 540 for DQA1; around 610 for DPA1; and 400 to 480 for DPB1. The study profiled the T cell repertoires of hundreds of subjects by immunosequencing and related them to cytomegalovirus serostatus. Donor age, sex, ethnicity and CMV serostatus were compiled alongside the repertoire data. An early release covering just under 650 HLA-typed donors comprised approximately 290 gigabases of sequencing data and about 90 million unique TCR sequences. Of the 300 to 500 genotyped donors, roughly 76% were placed in the genetic ancestry cluster associated with self-reported Caucasian donors. Across approximately 400 genotyped donors of the cohort, an average of about 220,000 unique TCR beta nucleotide sequences per donor were sequenced, and around 20% of those sequences were non-productive. In addition to the first cohort of 666 subjects, a separate validation cohort of 120 different subjects was used. All discovery cohort repertoires had been generated on a single sequencing platform. A later analysis re-examined previously published TCR beta repertoires from roughly 720 donors and added high-resolution HLA genotyping to investigate patterns of TCR occurrence.

Overall results and qualifications from the work: Roughly uniform sequencing depth across donors was assumed in presence/absence analyses, although this assumption may not hold. In an earlier analysis of some 500 of the donors, most TCR beta V segments were observed in productive rearrangements about 90% or about 30% of the time, broadly matching IMGT annotations. Because HLA typing was unavailable for some donors at each locus, only the typed subset was used in association tests. In a later analysis, several top co-occurrence clusters were reported to appear linked to parvovirus B19, influenza, CMV and Epstein-Barr virus. The study listed 170 or so TCR beta chains as associated with cytomegalovirus. Some IMGT-functional V segments, including TRBV6-2 and TRBV6-3, could not be distinguished by the 87-base-pair reads and were therefore excluded. In this cohort, only TCR beta chains were sequenced, and detectable features were limited by the absence of alpha or paired-chain data. Compared with the roughly 700-donor mean, donors in an Asian-associated ancestry cluster had fewer N-insertions in productive TCRs, according to a later genetic analysis. Most TCR sequences were seen in very few donors, while some public TCRs were found in many individuals. An association between a missense DCLRE1C variant and V-gene and J-gene trimming of TCR beta chains was found in a later genetic analysis and replicated in an independent cohort. A further reported finding was that TCR beta sequences accurately predicted the HLA-A and HLA-B alleles for most subjects in the first cohort. Most CMV-associated TCR beta chains appeared to be HLA-restricted in a later analysis, and the HLA associations seemed to be driven largely by CMV exposure. It was suggested by the authors that the approach could potentially be generalized to other disease states and immunological phenotypes. Compared with equally common non-associated chains, HLA-associated TCR beta chains in a later analysis were more clonally expanded and had lower generation probabilities. A cluster of highly shared sequence variants was judged likely to represent a technical artifact of the sequencing pipeline. The classifier was reported to diagnose cytomegalovirus status with high specificity and sensitivity in both the original and validation cohorts. Specific HLA alleles were associated with 18,000 or so TCR beta sequences at a false discovery rate of 0.05 in a later analysis. Immune exposure information for the cohort was limited to CMV serostatus. The earlier analysis of almost 600 of the donors excluded roughly 17 rarely observed V segments, including chromosome 9 orphons, because counts were too low. When HLA alleles, especially DR and DQ, strongly co-occurred, TCR associations were difficult to assign to individual alleles. In a later analysis, the rate of TCR association differed among HLA loci, with DRB1 alleles having the most associated TCRs and HLA-C alleles having the fewest. In vitro tests confirmed that three of the cytomegalovirus-associated TCR beta chains recognize cytomegalovirus antigens. Correlated functional status among segregating V segments might be attributable to linkage disequilibrium, but an unknown experimental factor could not be ruled out.

As for this clone: Its recognized antigen is unknown. No qualities accompany the bases; no much larger clone lies one base away.

Trimming removed 1 base from V and 6 bases from J; the gene matches leave 4 bases unexplained. Per the germline V gene (reference sequence), SSHAT is the CDR1 and FNYEAQ is the CDR2. The CDR3 runs 14 residues from the cysteine to the phenylalanine. Only the CDR3 DNA stays, 42 bases, in frame from base 1. The cohort consisted of some 670 healthy bone marrow donors. Cohort members were all nominally healthy when sampled, although unrecorded immune exposures were likely present. The donor tested CMV seronegative, placing the donor among the 352 seronegative members of the cohort. Every donor gave a peripheral blood sample, and the peripheral blood mononuclear cells from that sample were used for TCR beta sequencing. The Qiagen DNeasy Blood Extraction Kit was used to extract genomic DNA from the blood cell samples. The library was built by means of the immunoSEQ multiplex PCR assay. For the multiplex PCR, a mixture combining 60 forward primers for TCR Vbeta segments and 13 reverse primers for TCR Jbeta segments was used. The CDR3 region of rearranged TCR beta genes was amplified from genomic DNA with a multiplex PCR assay. Amplified TCR beta libraries were sequenced as 87-base-pair reads on the Illumina HiSeq System. The authors' pipeline ran thus. Across the roughly 700 repertoires, a later analysis counted 80 million or so unique TCR beta chains, around 10 million of which were shared by at least two donors. Raw reads were error-corrected and collapsed into unique sequences by a nearest-neighbor algorithm in which closely related sequences were merged to remove PCR and sequencing errors. Alignment of CDR3 sequences to IMGT reference sequences was used to assign V, D and J gene segments. For a sequence to be retained, a match of at least six nucleotides to both a V gene segment and a J gene segment was required. Rearrangements were called productive when the CDR3 lacked stop codons and stayed in frame with V and J; all others were non-productive. CDR3 was defined according to IMGT convention as the region running from the second conserved V-encoded cysteine to the conserved J-encoded phenylalanine. The earlier analysis of about 610 of the donors excluded any sequence lacking an unambiguous match to a single V gene segment. In an earlier analysis of approximately 590 of the donors, a V segment was called functional when productive rearrangements were above 56.7%, and segregating when the standard deviation between donors exceeded 5%. To diagnose cytomegalovirus status from the catalog of TCR beta chain sequences, a statistical classification framework was built. V and J gene assignment, in a later analysis, came from comparing TCR nucleotide sequences with IMGT/GENE-DB human TR gene sequences. Using the TCRdist pipeline, a later analysis assigned CDR3 sequences along with most-parsimonious VDJ recombination scenarios. A later analysis defined each TCR beta chain by its CDR3 amino acid sequence plus V-gene family, and excluded reads lacking a unique V-gene family. As a way to deal with suspected cross-contamination and a sequencing artifact, a later analysis dropped 450 to 700 nucleotide sequences that were highly shared and had low generation probability. A later analysis calculated a clonal expansion index for each public chain from normalized within-repertoire ranks of inferred template counts. In a later analysis, generation probabilities were computed using a VDJ recombination model fitted to out-of-frame rearrangements, and the results were checked against IGoR. In a later analysis, hypergeometric tests were used to score TCR-TCR, TCR-HLA and TCR-CMV co-occurrence, with a repertoire-size bias correction applied to TCR pairs. To estimate false discovery rates, a later analysis permuted the HLA or CMV assignments 20 times. In a later analysis, co-occurring TCRs were grouped with DBSCAN, and TCRdist sequence similarity was added when clustering was performed within HLA-allele-positive subsets. For co-occurrence clustering, repertoires with fewer than 30,000 or more than 120,000 public chains were excluded, along with roughly five repertoires with anomalous nucleotide sharing. Imported from immuneACCESS, the table was reduced by TCRdb to in-frame sequences with V and J called. These copies leave out some clones; in studies compared against another copy, an unresolved V gene accounts for under half, and the cause of the remainder is not known. Clone size and V and J calls were adopted from that table, with D and trimming inferred from the DNA. Present in this sample are tens of thousands of clones, 72% of which were seen just once. Around a tenth of the sample is in the top ten clones.

The source of this sequence is a woman aged 50 to 60 in good health and CMV-seronegative. The sequenced sample was PBMCs. The rearranged chain carries TRBV7-7 and TRBJ2-5, and 8 junction bases match TRBD1. This receptor carries the CDR3 CASSLGTGWQTQYF. The nucleotide sequence reads as follows: TGTGCCAGCAGCTTAGGGACAGGGTGGCAGACCCAGTACTTC.